The rows below give T cell receptor beta chains drawn from one sample of a study of blood T cells in healthy people across ages. TCRdb recomputed calls from the 5' RACE reads with MiXCR, one row per CDR3 protein. This sample has over a million distinct CDR3 sequences, with roughly 43% found just once. The sequenced material came from blood. The receptors here all came from a woman between 18 and 29 years old in good health. Each CDR3 is given with its conserved first and last residue. Fields, in order: J gene, D gene, clone size, V gene, CDR3 protein, CDR3 DNA. The D gene is left open where the match is weak. The size field is filled for only some rows; it gives once, few, many or a size class.

>TRBJ2-7|NA|NA|TRBV4-3
CASSKADGAYEQYF
TGCGCCAGCAGCAAAGCGGACGGCGCCTACGAGCAGTACTTC
>TRBJ1-3|NA|NA|TRBV13
CASSQGMSGNTIYF
TGTGCCAGCAGCCAGGGGATGTCTGGAAACACCATATATTTT
>TRBJ1-1|NA|once|TRBV6-5
CASSYSRGVAAFF
TGTGCCAGCAGTTACTCGAGAGGGGTGGCTGCTTTCTTT
>TRBJ2-1|TRBD1|few|TRBV4-3
CASSQNTGGRWEQFF
TGCGCCAGCAGCCAGAACACAGGGGGAAGGTGGGAGCAGTTCTTC
>TRBJ2-1|NA|NA|TRBV4-3
CASSHLRARSYNEQFF
TGCGCCAGCAGCCATTTACGGGCCCGCTCCTACAATGAGCAGTTCTTC
>TRBJ2-5|TRBD2|few|TRBV20-1
CSARDPLAGVQETQYF
TGCAGTGCTAGAGATCCGCTAGCGGGGGTTCAAGAGACCCAGTACTTC
>TRBJ1-4|TRBD1|NA|TRBV12-3/TRBV12-4
CASSPPGQQEGEKLFF
TGTGCCAGCAGTCCCCCGGGACAGCAGGAAGGGGAAAAACTGTTTTTT
>TRBJ2-5|NA|NA|TRBV20-1
CSAYRESAQYF
TGCAGTGCTTACAGGGAATCGGCCCAGTACTTC
>TRBJ2-5|NA|NA|TRBV7-9
CASSVRGAEETQYF
TGTGCCAGCAGCGTACGGGGTGCCGAAGAGACCCAGTACTTC
>TRBJ2-5|NA|few|TRBV6-6
CASSYSTQEETQYF
TGTGCCAGCAGTTACTCGACTCAAGAGGAGACCCAGTACTTC
>TRBJ2-7|NA|NA|TRBV6-2/TRBV6-3
CASMTTGDEQYF
TGTGCCAGCATGACGACCGGGGATGAGCAGTACTTC
>TRBJ2-5|NA|once|TRBV4-1
CASSRLALETQYF
TGCGCCAGCAGCCGACTGGCGTTAGAGACCCAGTACTTC
>TRBJ2-3|NA|NA|TRBV11-3
CASSYGNGGTDTQYF
TGTGCCAGCAGCTATGGTAACGGGGGCACAGATACGCAGTATTTT